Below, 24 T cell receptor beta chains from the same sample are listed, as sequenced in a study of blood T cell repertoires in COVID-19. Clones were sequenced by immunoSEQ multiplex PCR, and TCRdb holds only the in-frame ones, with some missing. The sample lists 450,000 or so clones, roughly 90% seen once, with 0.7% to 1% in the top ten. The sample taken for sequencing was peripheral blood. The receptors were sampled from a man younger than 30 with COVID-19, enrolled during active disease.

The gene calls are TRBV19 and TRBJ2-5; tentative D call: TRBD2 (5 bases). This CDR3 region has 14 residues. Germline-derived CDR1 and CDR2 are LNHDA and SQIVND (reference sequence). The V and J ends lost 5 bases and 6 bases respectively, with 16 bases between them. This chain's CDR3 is CASSPGGRIQTQYF. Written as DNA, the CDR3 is TGTGCCAGTAGTCCCGGCGGGCGGATACAGACCCAGTACTTC.

The CDR3 loop reads CASRSPGEGYTF. CDR3 in DNA: TGTGCCAGCAGGTCCCCAGGGGAAGGCTACACCTTC. The rearrangement links TRBV2 to TRBJ1-2; a weak D match, TRBD1 (6 bases). The CDR3 runs 12 residues. V lost 6 bases and J 8 bases, leaving 13 bases between the germline ends. Germline V gives CDR1 SNHLY, CDR2 FYNNEI.

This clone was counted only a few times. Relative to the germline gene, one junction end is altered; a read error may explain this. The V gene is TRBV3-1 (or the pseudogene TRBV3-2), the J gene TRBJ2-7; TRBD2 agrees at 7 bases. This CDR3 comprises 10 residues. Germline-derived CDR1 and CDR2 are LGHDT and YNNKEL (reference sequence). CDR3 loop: CASTELANDF. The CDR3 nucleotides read TGTGCCAGCACTGAACTAGCGAACGACTTC.

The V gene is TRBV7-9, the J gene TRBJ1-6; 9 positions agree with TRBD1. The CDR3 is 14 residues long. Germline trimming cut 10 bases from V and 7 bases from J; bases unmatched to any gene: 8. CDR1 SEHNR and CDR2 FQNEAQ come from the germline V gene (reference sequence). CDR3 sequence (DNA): TGTGCCACTGCGACAGGGGGTTACAATTCACCCCTCCACTTT. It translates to CATATGGYNSPLHF. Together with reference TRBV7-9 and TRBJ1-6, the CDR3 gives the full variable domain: DTGVSQNPRHKITKRGQNVTFRCDPISEHNRLYWYRQTLGQGPEFLTYFQNEAQLEKSRLLSDRFSAERPKGSFSTLEIQRTEQGDSAMYLCATATGGYNSPLHFGNGTRLTVT.

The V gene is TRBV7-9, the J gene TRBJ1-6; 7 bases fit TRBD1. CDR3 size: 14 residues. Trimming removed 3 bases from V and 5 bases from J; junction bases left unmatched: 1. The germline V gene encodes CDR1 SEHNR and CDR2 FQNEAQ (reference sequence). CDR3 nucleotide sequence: TGTGCCAGCAGCTTCCAGGGGGATAATTCACCCCTCCACTTT. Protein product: CASSFQGDNSPLHF.

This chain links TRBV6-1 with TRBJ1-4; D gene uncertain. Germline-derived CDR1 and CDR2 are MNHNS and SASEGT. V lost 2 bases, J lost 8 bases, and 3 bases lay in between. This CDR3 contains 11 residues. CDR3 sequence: CASSESEKLFF. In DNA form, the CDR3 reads TGTGCCAGCAGTGAAAGCGAAAAACTGTTTTTT.

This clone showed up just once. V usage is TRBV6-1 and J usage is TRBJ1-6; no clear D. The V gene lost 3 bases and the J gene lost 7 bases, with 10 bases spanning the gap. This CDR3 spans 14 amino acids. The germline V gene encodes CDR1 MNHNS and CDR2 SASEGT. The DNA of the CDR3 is TGTGCCAGCAGTGAGGAGGGTTGGAATTCACCCCTCCACTTT. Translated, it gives CASSEEGWNSPLHF.

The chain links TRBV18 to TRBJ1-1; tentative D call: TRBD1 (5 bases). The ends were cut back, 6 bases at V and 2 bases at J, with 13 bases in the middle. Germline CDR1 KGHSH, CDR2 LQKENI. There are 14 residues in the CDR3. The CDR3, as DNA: TGTGCCAGCTCTCCAGGGCTCCTTAACACTGAAGCTTTCTTT. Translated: CASSPGLLNTEAFF.

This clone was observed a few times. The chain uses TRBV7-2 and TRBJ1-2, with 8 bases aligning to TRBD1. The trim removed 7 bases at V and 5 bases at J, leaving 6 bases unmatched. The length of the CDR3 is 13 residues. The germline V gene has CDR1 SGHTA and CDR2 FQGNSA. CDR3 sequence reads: CASTTGQGYGYTF. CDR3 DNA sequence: TGTGCCAGCACAACCGGACAGGGTTATGGCTACACCTTC.

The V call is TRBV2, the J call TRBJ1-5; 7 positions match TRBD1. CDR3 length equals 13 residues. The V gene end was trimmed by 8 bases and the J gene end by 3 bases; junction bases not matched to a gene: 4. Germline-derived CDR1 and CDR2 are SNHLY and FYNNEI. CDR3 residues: CASGGQFNQPQHF. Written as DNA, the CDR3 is TGTGCCAGCGGGGGACAGTTCAATCAGCCCCAGCATTTT.

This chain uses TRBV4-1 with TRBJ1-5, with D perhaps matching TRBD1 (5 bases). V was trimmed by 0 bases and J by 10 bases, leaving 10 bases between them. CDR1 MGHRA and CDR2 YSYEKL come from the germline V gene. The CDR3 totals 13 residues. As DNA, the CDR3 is TGCGCCAGCAGCCAAGACAGGGCGCATCCCCAGCATTTT. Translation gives CASSQDRAHPQHF.

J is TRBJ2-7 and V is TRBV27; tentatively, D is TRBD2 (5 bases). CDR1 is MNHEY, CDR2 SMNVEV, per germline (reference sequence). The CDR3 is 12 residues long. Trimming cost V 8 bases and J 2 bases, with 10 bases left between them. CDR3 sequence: CASGSITYEQYF. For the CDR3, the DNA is TGTGCCAGCGGGAGCATCACCTACGAGCAGTACTTC.

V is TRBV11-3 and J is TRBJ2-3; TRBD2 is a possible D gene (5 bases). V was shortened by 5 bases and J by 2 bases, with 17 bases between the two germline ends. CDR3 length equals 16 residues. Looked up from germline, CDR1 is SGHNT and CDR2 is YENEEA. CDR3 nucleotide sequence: TGTGCCAGCAGCATATCGACGGGAACTAACACAGATACGCAGTATTTT. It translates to CASSISTGTNTDTQYF.

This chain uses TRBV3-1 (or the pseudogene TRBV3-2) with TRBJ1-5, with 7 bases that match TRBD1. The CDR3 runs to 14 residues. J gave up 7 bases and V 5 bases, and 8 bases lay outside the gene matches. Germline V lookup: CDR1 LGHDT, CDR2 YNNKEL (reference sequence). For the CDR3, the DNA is TGTGCCAGCAGCTCCGAAGGGGGCTCGCAGCCCCAGCATTTT. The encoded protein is CASSSEGGSQPQHF.

The CDR3 region has the DNA TGTGCCAGCAGCTTAGGACAGGGTTATCGTTCACCCCTCCACTTT. It translates to CASSLGQGYRSPLHF. The chain joins TRBV7-2 to TRBJ1-6; TRBD1 aligns across 7 bases. The V gene end was trimmed by 1 base and the J gene end by 9 bases; junction bases not matched to a gene: 6. The germline CDR1 and CDR2 sequences are SGHTA and FQGNSA. The CDR3 spans 15 residues.

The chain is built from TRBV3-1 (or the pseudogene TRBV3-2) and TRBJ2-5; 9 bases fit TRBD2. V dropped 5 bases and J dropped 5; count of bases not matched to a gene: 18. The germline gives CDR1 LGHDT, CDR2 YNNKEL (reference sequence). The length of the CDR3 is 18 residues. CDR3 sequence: CASSEMIAGGGALETQYF. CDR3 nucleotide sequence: TGTGCCAGCAGCGAGATGATCGCTGGCGGGGGGGCCTTGGAGACCCAGTACTTC.

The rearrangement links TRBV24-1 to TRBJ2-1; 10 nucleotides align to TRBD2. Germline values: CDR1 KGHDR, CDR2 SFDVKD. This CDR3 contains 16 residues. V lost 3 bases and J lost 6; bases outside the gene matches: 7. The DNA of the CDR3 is TGTGCCACCAGTGATCCTAGCGGGAGAGAGATCAATGAGCAGTTCTTC. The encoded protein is CATSDPSGREINEQFF.

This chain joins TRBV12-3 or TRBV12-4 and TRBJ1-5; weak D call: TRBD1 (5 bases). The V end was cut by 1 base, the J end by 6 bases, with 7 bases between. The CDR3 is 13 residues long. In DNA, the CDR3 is TGTGCCAGCAGTTTAGGGGGGGGTCAGCCCCAGCATTTT. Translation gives CASSLGGGQPQHF.

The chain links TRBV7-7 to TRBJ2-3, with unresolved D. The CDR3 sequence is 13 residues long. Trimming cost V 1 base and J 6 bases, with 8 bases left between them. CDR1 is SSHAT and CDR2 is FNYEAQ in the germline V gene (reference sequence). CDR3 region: CASSLEPRDTQYF. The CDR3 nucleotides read TGTGCCAGCAGCTTAGAACCGAGGGATACGCAGTATTTT.

The CDR3 bases are TGTGCCAGCAGCGTAGCTGGCAGGGCTGGAGGAAACACCATATATTTT. It yields the protein CASSVAGRAGGNTIYF. The genes are TRBV9 and TRBJ1-3; TRBD1 is a possible D gene (5 bases). The CDR3 runs 16 residues. V lost 0 bases and J lost 4, with 14 bases in between. The germline V gene encodes CDR1 SGDLS and CDR2 YYNGEE.

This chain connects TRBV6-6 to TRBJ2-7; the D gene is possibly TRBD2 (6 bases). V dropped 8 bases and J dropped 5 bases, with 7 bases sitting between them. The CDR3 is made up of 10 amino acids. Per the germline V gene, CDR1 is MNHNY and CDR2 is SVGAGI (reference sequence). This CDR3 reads CASRGDEQYF. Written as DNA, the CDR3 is TGTGCCAGCCGCGGGGACGAGCAGTACTTC.

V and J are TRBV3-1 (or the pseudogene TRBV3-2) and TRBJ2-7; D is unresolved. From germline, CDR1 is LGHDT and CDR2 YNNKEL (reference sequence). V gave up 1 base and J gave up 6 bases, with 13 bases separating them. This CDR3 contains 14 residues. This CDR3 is CASSQASPSSEQYF. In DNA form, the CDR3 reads TGTGCCAGCAGCCAAGCCTCACCGTCCAGCGAGCAGTACTTC.

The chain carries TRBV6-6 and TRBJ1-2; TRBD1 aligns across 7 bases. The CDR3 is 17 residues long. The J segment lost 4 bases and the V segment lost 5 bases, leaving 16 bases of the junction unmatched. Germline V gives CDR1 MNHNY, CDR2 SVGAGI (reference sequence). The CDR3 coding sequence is TGTGCCAGCAGTCCTCCTCCCGGACAGGCAGGGAGCTATGGCTACACCTTC. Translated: CASSPPPGQAGSYGYTF.

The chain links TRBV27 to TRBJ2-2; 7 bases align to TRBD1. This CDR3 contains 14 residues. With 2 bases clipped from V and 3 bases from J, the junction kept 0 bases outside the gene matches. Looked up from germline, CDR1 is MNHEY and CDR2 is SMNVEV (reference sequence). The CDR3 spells CASSLQGDTGELFF. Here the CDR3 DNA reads TGTGCCAGCAGTTTACAGGGGGACACCGGGGAGCTGTTTTTT.